This passage covers 24 T cell receptor beta chains from one sample sequenced in a study of T cell responses to AZD1222 COVID-19 vaccine. Method: immunoSEQ multiplex PCR; TCRdb's copy keeps in-frame clones and lacks some. The sample yields about 98,000 clones, about 88% seen once. The sequencing used peripheral blood, collected on day 0 of AZD1222 vaccination. Every receptor here comes from an adult in good health.

J is TRBJ2-3 and V is TRBV3-1 (or the pseudogene TRBV3-2), with 10 bases fitting TRBD2. The germline V gene encodes CDR1 LGHDT and CDR2 YNNKEL (reference sequence). The CDR3 spans 17 residues. V was clipped by 0 bases and J by 3 bases; unmatched bases: 6. The CDR3 loop reads CASSQEGQRGGTDTQYF. The CDR3 region has the DNA TGTGCCAGCAGCCAAGAAGGCCAGCGGGGGGGAACAGATACGCAGTATTTT.

This chain links TRBV27 with TRBJ2-3; TRBD2 aligns across 9 bases. The CDR3 is 16 residues long. Germline CDR1 reads MNHEY; CDR2 reads SMNVEV (reference sequence). The J segment lost 1 base and the V segment lost 3 bases, leaving 5 bases of the junction unmatched. CDR3 DNA: TGTGCCAGCAGTTTTAGTCGCGGGAGGGGCACAGATACGCAGTATTTT. It encodes CASSFSRGRGTDTQYF.

The chain joins TRBV6-6 to TRBJ1-4; D possibly corresponds to TRBD1 (5 bases). V gave up 10 bases and J gave up 8 bases, with 14 bases separating them. CDR1 is MNHNY, CDR2 SVGAGI, per germline (reference sequence). CDR3 length: 12 residues. As DNA, the CDR3 is TGTGCCACCCTGTGGGGCGCGGAAAAACTGTTTTTT. This encodes CATLWGAEKLFF.

This chain uses TRBV10-3 with TRBJ2-7; TRBD1 aligns across 9 bases. The trim removed 2 bases at V and 0 bases at J, leaving 5 bases unmatched. This CDR3 has 16 amino acids. CDR1 is ENHRY, CDR2 SYGVKD, per germline. The CDR3 nucleotides read TGTGCCATCAGTGAGGGACAGGGGTACCTCTCCTACGAGCAGTACTTC. Residues: CAISEGQGYLSYEQYF.

The V and J genes are TRBV4-3 and TRBJ1-1; D uncertain. CDR3 size: 13 residues. Germline CDR1 LGHNA, CDR2 YSLEER. V was pared by 0 bases and J by 3 bases, with 5 bases between. The CDR3 here is CASSQDRYTEAFF. The CDR3 DNA reads as TGCGCCAGCAGCCAAGACCGATACACTGAAGCTTTCTTT.

The CDR3 nucleotides read TGTGCCAGCAGCTTAGTGGGGGCTAGCGGGAGAAATAATGAGCAGTTCTTC. Protein sequence: CASSLVGASGRNNEQFF. The chain couples TRBV7-9 to TRBJ2-1; 10 bases line up with TRBD2. CDR1 SEHNR and CDR2 FQNEAQ come from the germline V gene (reference sequence). The CDR3 length is 17 residues. V shed 1 base, J shed 7 bases, and the junction held 10 bases outside the gene matches.

This chain joins TRBV3-1 (or the pseudogene TRBV3-2) and TRBJ1-1, with D maybe TRBD1 (5 bases). V lost 2 bases, J lost 4 bases, and 8 bases lay in between. This CDR3 has 13 residues. Germline V CDR1 and CDR2: LGHDT, YNNKEL (reference sequence). The CDR3 spells CASSQLGGTEAFF. CDR3 DNA: TGTGCCAGCAGCCAACTGGGGGGCACTGAAGCTTTCTTT.

This sequence joins TRBV11-2 and TRBJ1-2; D remains unclear. Germline V gene data show CDR1 as SGHAT and CDR2 as FQNNGV. This CDR3 is 13 amino acids long. Deletions cut 4 bases from V and 5 bases from J, with 11 bases between. CDR3 bases: TGTGCCAGCAGCTCCGGCGAGAATTATGGCTACACCTTC. Its translation: CASSSGENYGYTF. The variable domain in full, completed from reference TRBV11-2 and TRBJ1-2, reads EAGVAQSPRYKIIEKRQSVAFWCNPISGHATLYWYQQILGQGPKLLIQFQNNGVVDDSQLPKDRFSAERLKGVDSTLKIQPAKLEDSAVYLCASSSGENYGYTFGSGTRLTVV.

This clone was recorded once. DNA of the CDR3: TGTGCCAGCAGTGAAGGGCGGTCTAGCGGGAGTCTTGCCCACGAGCAGTACTTC. This sequence encodes CASSEGRSSGSLAHEQYF. This rearrangement joins TRBV2 to TRBJ2-7; 10 bases map to TRBD2. From germline, CDR1 is SNHLY and CDR2 FYNNEI. V shed 1 base and J 5 bases; nucleotides not matched to a gene: 14. The length of the CDR3 is 18 residues.

The chain links TRBV9 to TRBJ1-4; 8 bases are a match to TRBD1. CDR3 length equals 15 residues. CDR1 SGDLS and CDR2 YYNGEE come from the germline V gene. Germline trimming cut 3 bases from V and 7 bases from J; bases unmatched to any gene: 8. The CDR3 DNA reads TGTGCCAGCAGCGCCTCCGGGACAGGCCTTGAAAAACTGTTTTTT. Translating it yields CASSASGTGLEKLFF.

This clone came up a few times. The chain uses TRBV3-1 (or the pseudogene TRBV3-2) and TRBJ1-5; 9 bases map to TRBD1. The V gene end was trimmed by 4 bases and the J gene end by 4 bases; junction bases not matched to a gene: 2. Germline CDR1 reads LGHDT; CDR2 reads YNNKEL (reference sequence). The CDR3 length is 14 residues. The CDR3 here is CASSLGQGNQPQHF. As DNA, the CDR3 is TGTGCCAGCAGCCTCGGACAGGGGAATCAGCCCCAGCATTTT.

The CDR3 protein is CASSFQAGGGTGELFF. CDR3 nucleotides: TGCGCCAGCAGCTTTCAGGCGGGAGGTGGTACCGGGGAGCTGTTTTTT. The chain couples TRBV5-1 to TRBJ2-2; TRBD2 aligns across 8 bases. The CDR3 extends over 16 amino acids. J lost 5 bases, V lost 2 bases, and 8 bases had no gene match. The germline gives CDR1 SGHRS, CDR2 YFSETQ.

The J gene is TRBJ2-1, the V gene TRBV7-9; 12 nucleotides align to TRBD2. CDR1 is SEHNR and CDR2 is FQNEAQ in the germline V gene (reference sequence). The CDR3 length is 18 residues. The junction had 4 bases not matched to a gene; V was cut back by 1 base and J by 0 bases. The CDR3 bases are TGTGCCAGCAGCTTAGACCTAGCGGGAGGGAGCTCCTACAATGAGCAGTTCTTC. Translated, it gives CASSLDLAGGSSYNEQFF.

V is TRBV9 and J is TRBJ2-2; D unclear. V was pared by 7 bases and J by 7 bases, with 5 bases between. This CDR3 has 10 amino acids. In germline, CDR1 is SGDLS, CDR2 YYNGEE. This CDR3 reads CASGDGELFF. CDR3 sequence (DNA): TGTGCCAGCGGCGACGGGGAGCTGTTTTTT.

The CDR3 reads CSVGQASGNTIYF. The CDR3 nucleotides read TGCAGCGTTGGACAGGCCTCTGGAAACACCATATATTTT. This chain joins TRBV29-1 and TRBJ1-3; a possible D gene is TRBD1 (6 bases). The CDR3 is 13 amino acids. V dropped 4 bases and J dropped 0 bases, with 7 bases sitting between them. The germline gives CDR1 SQVTM, CDR2 ANQGSEA.

A note on this clone: This sample includes further DNA sequences coding for the same CDR3. The V call is TRBV12-2, the J call TRBJ2-7; the table's D call of TRBD1 was not tested on the DNA. TRBV12-2 is a pseudogene segment. The CDR3 runs to 16 residues. CDR3 residues: CASRLGQPGFGYEQYF. As DNA, the CDR3 is TGTGCAAGTCGCTTGGGGCAGCCCGGCTTTGGCTACGAGCAGTACTTC.

The chain recombines TRBV27 with TRBJ1-1; no reliable D call. Germline CDR1 and CDR2: MNHEY and SMNVEV (reference sequence). CDR3 size: 14 residues. Trimming pared 3 bases from V and 1 base from J, leaving 9 bases between. The DNA of the CDR3 is TGTGCCAGCAGTTTGGTTAAGGGGAACACTGAAGCTTTCTTT. This encodes CASSLVKGNTEAFF.

The chain couples TRBV2 to TRBJ1-4; 9 bases fit TRBD1. The CDR3 has 14 residues. Trimming took 5 bases from V and 7 from J; bases not matched to a gene: 5. Germline V gene lookup returns CDR1 SNHLY and CDR2 FYNNEI. CDR3 nucleotides: TGTGCCAGCAGTCTCGGGACAGGGTTTGAAAAACTGTTTTTT. Encoded protein: CASSLGTGFEKLFF.

The genes are TRBV29-1 and TRBJ2-1, with 9 bases matching TRBD2. CDR1 and CDR2 (germline): SQVTM, ANQGSEA. The CDR3 runs 13 residues. V gave up 3 bases and J gave up 7 bases; unmatched junction bases: 4. The CDR3: CSVDRRGGNEQFF. CDR3 nucleotide sequence: TGCAGCGTTGACAGGCGGGGGGGTAATGAGCAGTTCTTC.

The chain recombines TRBV19 with TRBJ2-7; TRBD2 matches 7 bases. The CDR3 consists of 13 residues. The trim removed 5 bases at V and 7 bases at J, leaving 8 bases unmatched. CDR1 and CDR2 (germline): LNHDA, SQIVND (reference sequence). Here the CDR3 reads CASSQAQGGEQYF. In nucleotides, the CDR3 is TGTGCCAGTAGTCAGGCCCAGGGAGGGGAGCAGTACTTC.

V is TRBV6-5 and J is TRBJ1-3; D perhaps matches TRBD1 (6 bases). Trimming took off 6 bases at V and 0 bases at J, with 12 bases between the two ends. Germline V gene sequence: CDR1 MNHEY, CDR2 SVGAGI. This CDR3 comprises 15 residues. The CDR3 nucleotides are TGTGCCAGCAGCCCGGGACAAAGCTCTGGAAACACCATATATTTT. This translates into CASSPGQSSGNTIYF.

This chain links TRBV19 with TRBJ1-4, with D possibly TRBD1 on 5 matching bases. Trimming cost V 8 bases and J 5 bases, with 18 bases left between them. The CDR3 is made up of 15 amino acids. Germline V gene sequence: CDR1 LNHDA, CDR2 SQIVND (reference sequence). CDR3 protein: CASSRTGVMNEKLFF. The CDR3 DNA sequence: TGTGCCAGTTCTCGGACGGGGGTAATGAATGAAAAACTGTTTTTT.

The chain links TRBV19 to TRBJ1-1; 7 bases match TRBD1. After removal of 6 bases from V and 1 base from J, the junction contained 8 bases not matched to a gene. CDR1 LNHDA and CDR2 SQIVND come from the germline V gene (reference sequence). This CDR3 region has 15 residues. The CDR3 loop is CASRQGTVQNTEAFF. The CDR3 nucleotides read TGTGCCAGTAGGCAAGGGACAGTACAGAACACTGAAGCTTTCTTT.

This chain connects TRBV27 to TRBJ2-1; 10 bases match TRBD2. CDR1 MNHEY and CDR2 SMNVEV come from the germline V gene (reference sequence). Trimming took 5 bases from V and 7 from J; bases not matched to a gene: 11. The CDR3 is 16 residues long. CDR3 DNA: TGTGCCAGCAGTCCGCCTAGCGGGAGTGGAGGTAATGAGCAGTTCTTC. Protein sequence: CASSPPSGSGGNEQFF.